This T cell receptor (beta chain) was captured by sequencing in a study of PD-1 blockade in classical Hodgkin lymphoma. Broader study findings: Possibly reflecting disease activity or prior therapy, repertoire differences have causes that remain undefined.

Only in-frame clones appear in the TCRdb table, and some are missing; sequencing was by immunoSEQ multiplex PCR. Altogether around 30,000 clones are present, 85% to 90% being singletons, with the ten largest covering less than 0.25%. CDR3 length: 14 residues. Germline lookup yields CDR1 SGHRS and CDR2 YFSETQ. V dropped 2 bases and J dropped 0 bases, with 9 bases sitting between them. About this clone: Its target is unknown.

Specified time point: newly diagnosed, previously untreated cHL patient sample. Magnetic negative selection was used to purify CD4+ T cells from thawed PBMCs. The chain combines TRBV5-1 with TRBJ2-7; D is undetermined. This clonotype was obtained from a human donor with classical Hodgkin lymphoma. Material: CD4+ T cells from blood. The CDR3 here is CASSLIQSSYEQYF. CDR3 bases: TGCGCCAGCAGCTTAATTCAGAGCTCCTACGAGCAGTACTTC.